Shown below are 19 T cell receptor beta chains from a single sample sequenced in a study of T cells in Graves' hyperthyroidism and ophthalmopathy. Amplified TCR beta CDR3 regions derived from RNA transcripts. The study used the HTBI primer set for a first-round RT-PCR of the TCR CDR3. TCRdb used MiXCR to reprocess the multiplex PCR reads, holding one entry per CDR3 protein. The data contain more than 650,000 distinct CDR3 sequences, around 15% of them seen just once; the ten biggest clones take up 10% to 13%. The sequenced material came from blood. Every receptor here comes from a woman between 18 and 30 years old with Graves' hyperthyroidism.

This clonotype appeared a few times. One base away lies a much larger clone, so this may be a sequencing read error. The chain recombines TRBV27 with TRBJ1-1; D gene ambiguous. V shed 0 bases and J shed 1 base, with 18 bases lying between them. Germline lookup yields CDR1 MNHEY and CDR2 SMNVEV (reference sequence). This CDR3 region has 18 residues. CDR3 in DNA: TGTGCCAGCAGTTTATCTCCACTCCAGGCAGGCAGGAACACTGAAGCTTTCTTT. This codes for CASSLSPLQAGRNTEAFF.

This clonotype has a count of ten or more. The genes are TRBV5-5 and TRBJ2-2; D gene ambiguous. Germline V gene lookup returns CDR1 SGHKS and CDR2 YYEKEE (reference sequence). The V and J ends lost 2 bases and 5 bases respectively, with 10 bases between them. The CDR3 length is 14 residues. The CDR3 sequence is CASSLAPGTGELFF. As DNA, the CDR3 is TGTGCCAGCAGCTTAGCGCCCGGAACCGGGGAGCTGTTTTTT. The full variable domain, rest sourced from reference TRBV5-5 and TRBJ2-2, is DAGVTQSPTHLIKTRGQQVTLRCSPISGHKSVSWYQQVLGQGPQFIFQYYEKEERGRGNFPDRFSARQFPNYSSELNVNALLLGDSALYLCASSLAPGTGELFFGEGSRLTVL.

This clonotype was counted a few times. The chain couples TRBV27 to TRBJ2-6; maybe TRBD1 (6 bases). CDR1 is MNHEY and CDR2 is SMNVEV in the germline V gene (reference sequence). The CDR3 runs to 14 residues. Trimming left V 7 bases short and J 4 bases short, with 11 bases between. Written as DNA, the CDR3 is TGTGCCAGCACGTCAGGGGTCGGGGCCAACGTCCTGACTTTC. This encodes CASTSGVGANVLTF. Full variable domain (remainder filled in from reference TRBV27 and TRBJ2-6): EAQVTQNPRYLITVTGKKLTVTCSQNMNHEYMSWYRQDPGLGLRQIYYSMNVEVTDKGDVPEGYKVSRKEKRNFPLILESPSPNQTSLYFCASTSGVGANVLTFGAGSRLTVL.

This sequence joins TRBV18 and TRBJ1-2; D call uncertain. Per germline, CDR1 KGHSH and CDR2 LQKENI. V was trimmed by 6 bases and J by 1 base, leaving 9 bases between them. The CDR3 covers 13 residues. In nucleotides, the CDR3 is TGTGCCAGCTCCCCTACCATTAACTATGGCTACACCTTC. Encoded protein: CASSPTINYGYTF.

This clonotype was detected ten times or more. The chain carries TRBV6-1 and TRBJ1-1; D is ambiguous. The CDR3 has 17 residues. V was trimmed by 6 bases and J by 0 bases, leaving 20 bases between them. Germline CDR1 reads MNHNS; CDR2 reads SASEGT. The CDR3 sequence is CASRSTSTWRMNTEAFF. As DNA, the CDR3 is TGTGCCAGCAGGAGCACCAGTACGTGGAGGATGAACACTGAAGCTTTCTTT.

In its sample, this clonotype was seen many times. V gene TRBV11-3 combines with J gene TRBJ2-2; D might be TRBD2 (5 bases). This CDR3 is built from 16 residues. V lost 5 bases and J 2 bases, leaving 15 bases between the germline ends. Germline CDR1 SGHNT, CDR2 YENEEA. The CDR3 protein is CASSPHWTSNTGELFF. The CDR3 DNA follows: TGTGCCAGCAGCCCACACTGGACTTCAAACACCGGGGAGCTGTTTTTT.

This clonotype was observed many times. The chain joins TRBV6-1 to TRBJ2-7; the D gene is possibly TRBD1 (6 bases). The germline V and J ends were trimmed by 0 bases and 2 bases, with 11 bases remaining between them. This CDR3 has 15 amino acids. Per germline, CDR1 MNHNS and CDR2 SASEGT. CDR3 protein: CASSEAGQRAYEQYF. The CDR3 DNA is TGTGCCAGCAGTGAAGCCGGACAGCGAGCCTACGAGCAGTACTTC.

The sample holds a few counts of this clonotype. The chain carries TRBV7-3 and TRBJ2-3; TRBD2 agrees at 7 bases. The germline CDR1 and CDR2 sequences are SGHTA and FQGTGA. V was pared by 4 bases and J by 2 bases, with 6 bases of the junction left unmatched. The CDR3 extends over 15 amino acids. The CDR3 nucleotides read TGTGCCAGCAGCTACAAGCGGGAATCCACAGATACGCAGTATTTT. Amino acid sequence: CASSYKRESTDTQYF.

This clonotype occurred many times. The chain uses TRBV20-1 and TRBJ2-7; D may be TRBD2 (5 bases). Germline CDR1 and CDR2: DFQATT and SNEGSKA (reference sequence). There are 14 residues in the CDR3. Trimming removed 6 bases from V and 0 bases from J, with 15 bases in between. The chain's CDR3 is CSAYPFGSSYEQYF. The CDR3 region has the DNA TGCAGTGCCTACCCTTTTGGGAGCTCCTACGAGCAGTACTTC.

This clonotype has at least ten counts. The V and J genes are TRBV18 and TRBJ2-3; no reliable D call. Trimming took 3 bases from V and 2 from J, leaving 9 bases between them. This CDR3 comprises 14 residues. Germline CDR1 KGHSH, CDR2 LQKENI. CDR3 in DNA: TGTGCCAGCTCACCCCTCTCAAACACAGATACGCAGTATTTT. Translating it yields CASSPLSNTDTQYF.

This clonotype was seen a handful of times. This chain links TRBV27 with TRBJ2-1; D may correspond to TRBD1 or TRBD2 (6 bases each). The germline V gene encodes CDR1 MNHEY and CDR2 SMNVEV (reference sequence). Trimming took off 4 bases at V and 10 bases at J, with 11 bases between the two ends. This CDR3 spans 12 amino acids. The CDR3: CASSWGGTEQFF. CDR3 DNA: TGTGCCAGCAGTTGGGGCGGGACAGAGCAGTTCTTC.

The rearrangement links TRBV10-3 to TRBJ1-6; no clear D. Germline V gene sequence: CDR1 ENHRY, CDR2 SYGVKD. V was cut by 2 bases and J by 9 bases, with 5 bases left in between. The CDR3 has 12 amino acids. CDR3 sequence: CAISEGSSPLHF. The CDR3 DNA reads TGTGCCATCAGTGAGGGGAGTTCACCCCTCCACTTT.

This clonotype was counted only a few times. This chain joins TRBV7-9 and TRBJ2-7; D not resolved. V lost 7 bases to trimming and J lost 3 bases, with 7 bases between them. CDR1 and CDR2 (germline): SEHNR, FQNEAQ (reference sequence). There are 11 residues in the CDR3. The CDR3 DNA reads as TGTGCCAGCATCTCTGGCTACGAGCAGTACTTC. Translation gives CASISGYEQYF.

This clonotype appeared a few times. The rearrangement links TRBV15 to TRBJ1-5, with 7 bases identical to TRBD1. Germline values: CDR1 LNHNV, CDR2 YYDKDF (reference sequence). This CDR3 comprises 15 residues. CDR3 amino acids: CATGTDFYSNQPQHF. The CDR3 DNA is TGTGCGACTGGGACAGACTTTTATAGCAATCAGCCCCAGCATTTT.

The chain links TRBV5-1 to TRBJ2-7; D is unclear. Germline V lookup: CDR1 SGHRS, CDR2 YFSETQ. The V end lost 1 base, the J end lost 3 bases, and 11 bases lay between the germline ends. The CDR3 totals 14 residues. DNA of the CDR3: TGCGCCAGCAGCTTGATGGTAGGTCTCTACGAGCAGTACTTC. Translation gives CASSLMVGLYEQYF.

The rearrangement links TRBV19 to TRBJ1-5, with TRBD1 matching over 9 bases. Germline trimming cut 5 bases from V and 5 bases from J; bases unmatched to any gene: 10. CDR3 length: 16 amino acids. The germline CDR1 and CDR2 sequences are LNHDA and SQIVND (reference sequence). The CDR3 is CASSSPGQGFDQPQHF. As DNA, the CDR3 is TGTGCCAGTAGTTCCCCGGGACAGGGTTTCGATCAGCCCCAGCATTTT.

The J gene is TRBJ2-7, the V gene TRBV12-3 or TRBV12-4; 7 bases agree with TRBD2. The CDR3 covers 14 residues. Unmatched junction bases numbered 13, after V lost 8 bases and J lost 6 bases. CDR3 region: CASDDGRGMFEQYF. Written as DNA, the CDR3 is TGTGCCAGCGATGACGGGCGGGGGATGTTCGAGCAGTACTTC.

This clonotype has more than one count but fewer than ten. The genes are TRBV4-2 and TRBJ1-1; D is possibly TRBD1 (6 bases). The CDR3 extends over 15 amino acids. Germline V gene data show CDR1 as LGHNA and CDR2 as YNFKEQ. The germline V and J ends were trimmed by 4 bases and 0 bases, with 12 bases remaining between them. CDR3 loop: CASSLDRSLNTEAFF. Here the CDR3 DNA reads TGTGCCAGCAGCCTCGACAGGAGCTTGAACACTGAAGCTTTCTTT.

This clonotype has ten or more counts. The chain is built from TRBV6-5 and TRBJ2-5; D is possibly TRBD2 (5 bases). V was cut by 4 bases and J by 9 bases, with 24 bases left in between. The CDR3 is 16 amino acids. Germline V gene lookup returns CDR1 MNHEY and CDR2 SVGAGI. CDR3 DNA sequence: TGTGCCAGCAGTTCCACGACCTCCCCCCGGGGTAAGGCCCAGTACTTC. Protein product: CASSSTTSPRGKAQYF.